This T cell receptor (beta chain) was observed in a study of blood T cells in healthy people across ages. For the second PCR, which ran for about 6 to 11 cycles, a sample-barcoded 5' primer and a J-beta primer mix were used. Carrying 12 random nucleotides, a template-switch adaptor labeled each individual cDNA molecule. A single record per CDR3 protein comes from TCRdb applying MiXCR to the 5' RACE reads. This sample carries about a million distinct CDR3 sequences, just over 50% of them seen once, and the ten largest clones take about a fifth. Germline V gene lookup returns CDR1 MNHEY and CDR2 SMNVEV (reference sequence). Trimming took 2 bases from V and 5 from J; bases not matched to a gene: 6. The CDR3 runs 15 residues.

The chain links TRBV27 to TRBJ2-5; 9 bases line up with TRBD2. The specimen was blood. This sequence originates from a woman aged 55-70 years in good health. CDR3 residues: CASSLVAGGVETQYF. The DNA for the CDR3 is TGTGCCAGCAGTTTAGTGGCGGGAGGGGTGGAGACCCAGTACTTC.